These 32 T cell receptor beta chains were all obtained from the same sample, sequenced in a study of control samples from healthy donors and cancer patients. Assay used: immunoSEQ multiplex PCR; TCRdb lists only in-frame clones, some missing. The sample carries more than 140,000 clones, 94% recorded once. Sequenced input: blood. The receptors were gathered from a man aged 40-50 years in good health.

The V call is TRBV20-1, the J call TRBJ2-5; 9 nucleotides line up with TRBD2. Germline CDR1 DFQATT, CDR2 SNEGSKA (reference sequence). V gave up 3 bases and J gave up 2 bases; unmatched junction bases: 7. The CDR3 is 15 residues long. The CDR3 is CSASREREVQETQYF. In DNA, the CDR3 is TGCAGTGCTAGTAGAGAGCGGGAGGTACAAGAGACCCAGTACTTC.

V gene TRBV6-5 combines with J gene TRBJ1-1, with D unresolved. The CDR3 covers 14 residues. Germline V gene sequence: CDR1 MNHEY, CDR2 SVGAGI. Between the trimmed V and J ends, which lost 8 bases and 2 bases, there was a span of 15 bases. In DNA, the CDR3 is TGTGCCAGCCGTAACGGGCGGACTAACACTGAAGCTTTCTTT. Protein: CASRNGRTNTEAFF.

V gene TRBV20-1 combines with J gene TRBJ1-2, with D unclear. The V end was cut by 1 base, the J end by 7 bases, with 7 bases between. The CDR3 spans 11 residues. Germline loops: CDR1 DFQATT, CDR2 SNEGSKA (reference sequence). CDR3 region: CSARVPGGYTF. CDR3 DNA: TGCAGTGCTAGAGTCCCGGGTGGCTACACCTTC.

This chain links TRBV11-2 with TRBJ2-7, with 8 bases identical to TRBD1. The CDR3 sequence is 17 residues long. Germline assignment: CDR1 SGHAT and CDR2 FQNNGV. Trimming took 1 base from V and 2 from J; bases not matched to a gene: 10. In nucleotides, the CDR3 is TGTGCCAGCAGCTTAGGAGGTCGACAGGGGATACCCTACGAGCAGTACTTC. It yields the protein CASSLGGRQGIPYEQYF. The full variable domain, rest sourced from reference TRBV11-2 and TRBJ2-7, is EAGVAQSPRYKIIEKRQSVAFWCNPISGHATLYWYQQILGQGPKLLIQFQNNGVVDDSQLPKDRFSAERLKGVDSTLKIQPAKLEDSAVYLCASSLGGRQGIPYEQYFGPGTRLTVT.

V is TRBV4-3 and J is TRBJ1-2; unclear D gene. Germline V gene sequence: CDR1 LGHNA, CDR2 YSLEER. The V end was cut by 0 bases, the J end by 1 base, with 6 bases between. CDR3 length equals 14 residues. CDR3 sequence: CASSQDVGNYGYTF. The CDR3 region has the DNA TGCGCCAGCAGCCAAGACGTCGGTAACTATGGCTACACCTTC.

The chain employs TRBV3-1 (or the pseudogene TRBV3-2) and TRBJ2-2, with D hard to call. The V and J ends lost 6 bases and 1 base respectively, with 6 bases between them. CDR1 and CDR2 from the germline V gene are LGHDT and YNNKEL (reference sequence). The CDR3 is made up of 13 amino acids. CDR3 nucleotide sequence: TGTGCCAGCAGAAGACTGAACACCGGGGAGCTGTTTTTT. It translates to CASRRLNTGELFF.

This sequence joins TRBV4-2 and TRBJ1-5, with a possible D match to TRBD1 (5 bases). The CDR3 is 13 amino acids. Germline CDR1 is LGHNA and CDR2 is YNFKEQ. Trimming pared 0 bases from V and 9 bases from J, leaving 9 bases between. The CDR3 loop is CASSQEQQGPQHF. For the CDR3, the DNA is TGTGCCAGCAGCCAAGAACAGCAGGGGCCCCAGCATTTT.

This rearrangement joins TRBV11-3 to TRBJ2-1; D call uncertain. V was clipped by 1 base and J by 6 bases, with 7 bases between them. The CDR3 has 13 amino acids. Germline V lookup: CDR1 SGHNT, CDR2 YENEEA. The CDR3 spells CASSLGSLNEQFF. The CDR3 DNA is TGTGCCAGCAGCTTAGGGTCCCTCAATGAGCAGTTCTTC.

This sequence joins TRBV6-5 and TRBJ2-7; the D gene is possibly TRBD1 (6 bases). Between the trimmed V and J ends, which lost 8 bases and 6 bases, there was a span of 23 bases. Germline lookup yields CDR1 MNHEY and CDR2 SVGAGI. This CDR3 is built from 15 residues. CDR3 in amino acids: CASARIQGAYSEQYF. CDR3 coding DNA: TGTGCCAGCGCGAGGATACAGGGTGCATATTCCGAGCAGTACTTC.

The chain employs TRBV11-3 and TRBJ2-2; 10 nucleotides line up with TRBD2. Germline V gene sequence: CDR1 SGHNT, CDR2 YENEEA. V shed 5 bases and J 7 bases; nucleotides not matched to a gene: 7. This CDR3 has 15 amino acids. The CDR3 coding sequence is TGTGCCAGCAGCCGCCTAGCGGGAGCGAACGGGGAGCTGTTTTTT. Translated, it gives CASSRLAGANGELFF.

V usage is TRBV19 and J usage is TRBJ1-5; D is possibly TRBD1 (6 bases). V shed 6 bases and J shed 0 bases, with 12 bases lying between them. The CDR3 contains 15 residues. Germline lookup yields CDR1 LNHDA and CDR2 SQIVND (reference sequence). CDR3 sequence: CASSDRINSNQPQHF. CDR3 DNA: TGTGCCAGTAGCGACAGGATAAATAGCAATCAGCCCCAGCATTTT.

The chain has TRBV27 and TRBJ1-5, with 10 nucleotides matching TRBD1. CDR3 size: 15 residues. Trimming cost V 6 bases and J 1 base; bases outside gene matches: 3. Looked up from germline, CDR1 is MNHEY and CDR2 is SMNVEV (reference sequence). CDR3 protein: CASRPGQGSNQPQHF. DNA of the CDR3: TGTGCCAGCAGACCGGGACAGGGGAGCAATCAGCCCCAGCATTTT.

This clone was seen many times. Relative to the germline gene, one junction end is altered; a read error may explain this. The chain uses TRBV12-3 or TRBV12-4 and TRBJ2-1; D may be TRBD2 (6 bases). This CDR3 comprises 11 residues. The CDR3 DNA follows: TGTGCCAGCAGTTCCCCGGGAGCTAATATCTTC. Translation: CASSSPGANIF.

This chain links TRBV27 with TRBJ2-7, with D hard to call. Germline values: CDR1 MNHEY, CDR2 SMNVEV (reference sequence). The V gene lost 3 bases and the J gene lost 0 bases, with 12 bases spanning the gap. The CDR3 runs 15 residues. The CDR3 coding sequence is TGTGCCAGCAGTTTTTCGGCAGGAAGCTCCTACGAGCAGTACTTC. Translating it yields CASSFSAGSSYEQYF.

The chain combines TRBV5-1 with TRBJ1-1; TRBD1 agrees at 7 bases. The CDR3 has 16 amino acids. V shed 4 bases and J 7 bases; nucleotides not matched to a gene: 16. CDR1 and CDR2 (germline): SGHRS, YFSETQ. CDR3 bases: TGCGCCAGCAGCGCGATCACCGGGACAGTGAAAAGTGAAGCTTTCTTT. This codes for CASSAITGTVKSEAFF.

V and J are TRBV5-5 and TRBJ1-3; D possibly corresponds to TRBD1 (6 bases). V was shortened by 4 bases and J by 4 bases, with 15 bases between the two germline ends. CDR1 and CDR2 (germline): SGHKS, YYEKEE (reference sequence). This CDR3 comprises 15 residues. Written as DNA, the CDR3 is TGTGCCAGCAGCCCCGGTCGGGGGCCGGGAAACACCATATATTTT. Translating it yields CASSPGRGPGNTIYF.

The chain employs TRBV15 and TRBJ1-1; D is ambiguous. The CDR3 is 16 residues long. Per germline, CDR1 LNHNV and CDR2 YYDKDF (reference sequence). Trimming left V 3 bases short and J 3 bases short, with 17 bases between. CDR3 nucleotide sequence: TGTGCCACCAGCAGGGGCCTGTTGGCAGCCGACACTGAAGCTTTCTTT. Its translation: CATSRGLLAADTEAFF.

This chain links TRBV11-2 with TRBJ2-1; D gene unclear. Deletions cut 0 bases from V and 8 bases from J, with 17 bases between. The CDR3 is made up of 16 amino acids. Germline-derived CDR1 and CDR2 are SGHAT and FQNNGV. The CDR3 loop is CASSLDRYPLGYEQFF. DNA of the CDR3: TGTGCCAGCAGCTTAGATCGTTATCCCCTTGGGTATGAGCAGTTCTTC.

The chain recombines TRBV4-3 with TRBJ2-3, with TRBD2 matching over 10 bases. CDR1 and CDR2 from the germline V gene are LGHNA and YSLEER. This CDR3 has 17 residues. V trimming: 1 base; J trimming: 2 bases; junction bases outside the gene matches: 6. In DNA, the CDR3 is TGCGCCAGCAGCCAAGGGGTAGCGGGGGGTGACACAGATACGCAGTATTTT. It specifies CASSQGVAGGDTDTQYF.

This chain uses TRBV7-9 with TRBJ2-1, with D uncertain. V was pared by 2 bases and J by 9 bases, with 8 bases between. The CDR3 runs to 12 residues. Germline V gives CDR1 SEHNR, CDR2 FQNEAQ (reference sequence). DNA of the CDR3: TGTGCCAGCAGCTTATCGATGGTTGAGCAGTTCTTC. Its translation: CASSLSMVEQFF.

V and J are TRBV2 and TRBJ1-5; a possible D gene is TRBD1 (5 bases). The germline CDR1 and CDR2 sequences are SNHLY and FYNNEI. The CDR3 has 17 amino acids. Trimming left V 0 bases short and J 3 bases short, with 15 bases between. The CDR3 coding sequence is TGTGCCAGCAGTGAAGCGGGGCAGATAAGGGCCAATCAGCCCCAGCATTTT. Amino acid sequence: CASSEAGQIRANQPQHF.

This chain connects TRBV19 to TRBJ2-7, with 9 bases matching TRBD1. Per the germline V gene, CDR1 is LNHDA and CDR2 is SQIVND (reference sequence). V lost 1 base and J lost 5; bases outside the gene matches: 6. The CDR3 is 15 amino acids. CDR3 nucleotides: TGTGCCAGTAGTATAGGAACAGGGGGCTTCGACGAGCAGTACTTC. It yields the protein CASSIGTGGFDEQYF.

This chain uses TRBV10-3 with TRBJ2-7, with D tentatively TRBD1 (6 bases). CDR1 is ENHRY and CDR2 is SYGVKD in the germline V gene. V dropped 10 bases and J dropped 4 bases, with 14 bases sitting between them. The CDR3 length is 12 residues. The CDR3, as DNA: TGTGCCACAAAACAGGGAGATTACGAGCAGTACTTC. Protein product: CATKQGDYEQYF.

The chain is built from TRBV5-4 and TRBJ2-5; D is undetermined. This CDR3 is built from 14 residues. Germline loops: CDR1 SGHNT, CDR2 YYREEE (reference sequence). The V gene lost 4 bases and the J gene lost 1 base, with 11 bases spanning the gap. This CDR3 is CASSPDNFQETQYF. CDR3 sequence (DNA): TGTGCCAGCAGCCCCGACAATTTCCAAGAGACCCAGTACTTC.

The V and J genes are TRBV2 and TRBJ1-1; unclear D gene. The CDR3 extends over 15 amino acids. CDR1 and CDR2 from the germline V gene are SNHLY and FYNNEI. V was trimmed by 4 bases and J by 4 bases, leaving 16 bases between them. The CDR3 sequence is CASSALPPAATEAFF. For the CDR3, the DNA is TGTGCCAGCAGTGCACTCCCCCCCGCAGCCACTGAAGCTTTCTTT.

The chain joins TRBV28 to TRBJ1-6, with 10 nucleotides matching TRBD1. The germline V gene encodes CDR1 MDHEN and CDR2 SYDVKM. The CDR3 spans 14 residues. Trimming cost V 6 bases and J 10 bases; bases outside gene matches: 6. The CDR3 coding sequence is TGTGCCAGCAGATTAGGACAGGGGGAATCACCCCTCCACTTT. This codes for CASRLGQGESPLHF.

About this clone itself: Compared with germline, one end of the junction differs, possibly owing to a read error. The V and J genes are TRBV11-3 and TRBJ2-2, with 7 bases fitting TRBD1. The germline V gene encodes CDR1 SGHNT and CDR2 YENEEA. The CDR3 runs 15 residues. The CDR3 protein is CAILGQAREHRGAVF. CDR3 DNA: TGTGCCATCTTAGGACAGGCCCGCGAACACCGGGGAGCTGTTTTT.

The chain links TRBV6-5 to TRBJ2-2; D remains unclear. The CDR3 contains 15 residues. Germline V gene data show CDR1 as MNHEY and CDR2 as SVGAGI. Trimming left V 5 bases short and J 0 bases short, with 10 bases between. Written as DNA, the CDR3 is TGTGCCAGCAGTCCCGACGGAGCGAACACCGGGGAGCTGTTTTTT. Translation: CASSPDGANTGELFF.

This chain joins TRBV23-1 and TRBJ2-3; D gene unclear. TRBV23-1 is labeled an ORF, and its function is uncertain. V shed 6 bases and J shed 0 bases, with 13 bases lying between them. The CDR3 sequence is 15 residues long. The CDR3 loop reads CASSPFGRSTDTQYF. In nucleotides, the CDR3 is TGCGCCAGCAGCCCTTTTGGTCGGAGCACAGATACGCAGTATTTT.

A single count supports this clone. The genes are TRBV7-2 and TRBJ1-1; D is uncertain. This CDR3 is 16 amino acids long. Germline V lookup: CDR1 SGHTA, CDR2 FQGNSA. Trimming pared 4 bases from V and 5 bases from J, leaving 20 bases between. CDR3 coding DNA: TGTGCCAGCAGCTCTAACCCCGGTCCCAGCAGGACTGAAGCTTTCTTT. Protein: CASSSNPGPSRTEAFF.

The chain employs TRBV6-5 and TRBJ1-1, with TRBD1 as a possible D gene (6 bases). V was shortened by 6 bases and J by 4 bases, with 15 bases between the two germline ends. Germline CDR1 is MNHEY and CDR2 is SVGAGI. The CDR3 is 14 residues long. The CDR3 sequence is CASSSQGLGTEAFF. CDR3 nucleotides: TGTGCCAGCAGCTCACAGGGTTTGGGCACTGAAGCTTTCTTT.

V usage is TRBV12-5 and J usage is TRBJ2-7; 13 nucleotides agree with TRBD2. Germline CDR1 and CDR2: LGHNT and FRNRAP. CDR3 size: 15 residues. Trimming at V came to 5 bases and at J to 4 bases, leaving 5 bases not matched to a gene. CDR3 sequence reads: CASGRGTSGIYEQYF. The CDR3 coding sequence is TGTGCTAGTGGTCGGGGGACTAGCGGGATTTACGAGCAGTACTTC.